This passage covers 2 T cell receptor beta chains from one sample sequenced in a study of T-cell reconstitution after alpha-beta-depleted transplantation in children (dated by TCRdb to between 2015 and 2016). Libraries were built with PCR. The data were produced on an Illumina HiSeq 2500. Molecular barcoding was employed in the preparation of TCR libraries, with unique molecular identifiers being used to normalize TCRbeta repertoire quantification. TCRdb passed the public sequencing reads through fastp at Q25 and MiXCR, retaining productive beta sequences. CDR3 protein duplicates are merged, each entry listing the most common genes and DNA. The sample includes approximately 490,000 distinct CDR3 sequences, with 8% to 11% observed a single time. Of the sample, approximately 2% falls within the top ten clones. The intended sense of this specimen's treatment or condition label: allogeneic hematopoietic cell transplantation with graft depleted of TCRalphabeta T cells and CD19 B cells.

The sequencing here drew on PBMCs, taken before TCRalphabeta/CD19-depleted stem cell transplant. Every receptor here comes from a child aged 2 to 10 with inherited bone marrow failure, due to receive a stem cell transplant.

There are a few counts of this clonotype. The V call is TRBV11-2, the J call TRBJ2-1, with a possible D match to TRBD2 (6 bases). This CDR3 has 19 residues. Trimming took off 5 bases at V and 0 bases at J, with 23 bases between the two ends. CDR1 is SGHAT, CDR2 FQNNGV, per germline. This chain's CDR3 is CASSPRYVNSGSSYNEQFF. In DNA form, the CDR3 reads TGTGCCAGCAGCCCACGTTACGTAAATAGCGGTAGCTCCTACAATGAGCAGTTCTTC.

This sequence joins TRBV29-1 and TRBJ1-2; weak D call: TRBD1 (5 bases). CDR1 SQVTM and CDR2 ANQGSEA come from the germline V gene. Trimming cost V 7 bases and J 4 bases, with 13 bases left between them. CDR3 length: 12 residues. In nucleotides, the CDR3 is TGCAGCGCCGAGACAGAGACCTATGGCTACACCTTC. The encoded protein is CSAETETYGYTF.